This T cell receptor (beta chain) was retrieved from a study of T cell repertoires in cytomegalovirus infection. Across the whole study: Through public TCR beta signatures, both CMV infection and matching HLA type were indicated. Study outcomes and limitations: Ex vivo, HLA-C-restricted CMV-specific TCR beta clonotypes prevailed over the rest of the response. Individuals carrying CMV plus the relevant HLA were identified by cumulative frequency of public TCR beta families.

Each CDR3 protein is one row after TCRdb ran MiXCR on the reads. The data contain 210,000 or so distinct CDR3 sequences, around 6.4% of them seen just once; the ten biggest clones take up about 6.5%. This clonotype was picked up many times. Its antigen is unidentified. Sequencing was carried out using PBMCs. This TCR came from a human donor in good health (CMV status not recorded). Some clones in this sample may be carry-over from other donors' samples.

In DNA form, the CDR3 reads TGCAGTGCTCCTCCAGCGGGGGTCTACAATGAGCAGTTCTTC. Its translation is CSAPPAGVYNEQFF. The rearrangement joins TRBV20-1 to TRBJ2-1; TRBD2 aligns across 8 bases. Trimming removed 5 bases from V and 3 bases from J; junction bases left unmatched: 6. This CDR3 has 14 amino acids. Germline V gene lookup returns CDR1 DFQATT and CDR2 SNEGSKA (reference sequence).